This T cell receptor beta chain was sequenced for a study of cytomegalovirus exposure and HLA in healthy donors. Study-wide results and limits: Researchers reported that a few CMV-associated chains were confirmed in vitro as CMV antigen-specific. Reports credit the classifier with highly specific, highly sensitive diagnosis of cytomegalovirus status.

To note about this clone: Its antigen is unidentified.

The CDR3 totals 15 residues. The ends were cut back, 4 bases at V and 2 bases at J, with 14 bases in the middle. The germline V gene encodes CDR1 SEHNR and CDR2 FQNEAQ (reference sequence). 60 Vbeta and 13 Jbeta primers were used in PCR. Produced via immunoSEQ multiplex PCR; TCRdb's table is partial and in-frame only. The data show 180,000 or so clones, with roughly 85% seen just once and roughly 1.5% held by the top ten. The clonotype comes from a male donor in good health and CMV-seronegative. Material for sequencing was PBMCs. This chain links TRBV7-9 with TRBJ1-1; the D gene is possibly TRBD1 (5 bases). In DNA form, the CDR3 reads TGTGCCAGCAGCTACCACCTCGGGGGTAACACTGAAGCTTTCTTT. Its protein product is CASSYHLGGNTEAFF.